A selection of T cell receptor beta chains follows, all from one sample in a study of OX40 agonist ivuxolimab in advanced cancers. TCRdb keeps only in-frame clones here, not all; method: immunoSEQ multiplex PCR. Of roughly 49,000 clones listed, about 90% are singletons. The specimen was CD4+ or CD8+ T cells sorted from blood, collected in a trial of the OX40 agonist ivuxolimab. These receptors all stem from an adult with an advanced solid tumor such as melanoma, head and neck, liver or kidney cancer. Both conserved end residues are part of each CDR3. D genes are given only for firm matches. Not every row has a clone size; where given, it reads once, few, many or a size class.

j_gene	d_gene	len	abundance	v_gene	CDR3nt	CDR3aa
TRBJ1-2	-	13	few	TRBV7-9	TGTGCCAGCAGACGGACGGGTGAATATGGCTACACCTTC	CASRRTGEYGYTF
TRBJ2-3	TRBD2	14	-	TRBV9	TGTGCCAGCAGCGCTAGCGGGAGGACAGATACGCAGTATTTT	CASSASGRTDTQYF
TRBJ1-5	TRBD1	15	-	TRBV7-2	TGTGCCAGCAGCATTACAGGGGGAAGCAATCAGCCCCAGCATTTT	CASSITGGSNQPQHF
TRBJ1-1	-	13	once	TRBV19	TGTGCCAGTAGTATAGAGCGGCCAGTTGAAGCTTTCTTT	CASSIERPVEAFF
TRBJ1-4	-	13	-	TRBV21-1	TGTGCCAGCAGCCCTCAGGGGGGTGTAAAACTGTTTTTT	CASSPQGGVKLFF
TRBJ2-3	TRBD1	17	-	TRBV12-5	TGTGCTAGTGGTTTGACCGGGACAGGGGTAGGGGGAGATACGCAGTATTTT	CASGLTGTGVGGDTQYF
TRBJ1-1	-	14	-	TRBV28	TGTGCCAGCAGCCCGTTGGGAATTAACACTGAAGCTTTCTTT	CASSPLGINTEAFF
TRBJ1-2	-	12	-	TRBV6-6	TGTGCCACCCTGGGTTCGGGGGACGGCTACACCTTC	CATLGSGDGYTF
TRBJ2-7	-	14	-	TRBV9	TGTGCCGGGGGATACAGAGCGGTAACCTACGAGCAGTACTTC	CAGGYRAVTYEQYF
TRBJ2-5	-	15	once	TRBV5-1	TGCGCCAGCACCACCCCTTCGGGAGCAGGAGAGACCCAGTACTTC	CASTTPSGAGETQYF
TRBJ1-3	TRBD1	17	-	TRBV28	TGTGCCAGCAGTCAAGCCGGGGGACAGGCCCCTGGAAACACCATATATTTT	CASSQAGGQAPGNTIYF
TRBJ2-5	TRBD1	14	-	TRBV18	TGTGCCAGCTCACCATCGGGACAGGGTGAGACCCAGTACTTC	CASSPSGQGETQYF
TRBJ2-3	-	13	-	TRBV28	TGTGCCAGCAGTTTAAGCGCTACAGATACGCAGTATTTT	CASSLSATDTQYF
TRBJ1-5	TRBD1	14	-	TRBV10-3	TGTGCCATCAGTGATGGGACAGGGAGTCAGCCCCAGCATTTT	CAISDGTGSQPQHF
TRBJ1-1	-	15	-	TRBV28	TGTGCCAGCAGTTTATTCCGAGGGGAGAACACTGAAGCTTTCTTT	CASSLFRGENTEAFF
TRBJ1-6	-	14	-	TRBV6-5	TGTGCCAGCAGTTACGAGGGGCTCAGATCACCCCTCCACTTT	CASSYEGLRSPLHF
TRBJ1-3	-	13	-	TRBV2	TGTGCCAGCAGTGGGGCTTCGGGAAACACCATATATTTT	CASSGASGNTIYF
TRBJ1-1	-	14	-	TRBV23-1	TGCGCCAGCAGTCCAACCCGAGGAGAGGCAGGTGCTTTCTTT	CASSPTRGEAGAFF
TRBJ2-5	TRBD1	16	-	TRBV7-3	TGTGCCAGCAGCCCAGTTCCGGGACAGGGGCAAGAGACCCAGTACTTC	CASSPVPGQGQETQYF
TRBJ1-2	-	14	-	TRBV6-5	TGTGCCAGCAGTTACGACCCTAAGGACTATGGCTACACCTTC	CASSYDPKDYGYTF
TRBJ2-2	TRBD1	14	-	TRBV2	TGTGCCAGCAGGATGGACAGGGCCACCGGGGAGCTGTTTTTT	CASRMDRATGELFF
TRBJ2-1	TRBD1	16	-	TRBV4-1	TGCGCCAGCAGCCAGGGGACAGGGGGCCCATGGGGTGAGCAGTTCTTC	CASSQGTGGPWGEQFF
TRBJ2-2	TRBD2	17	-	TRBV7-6	TGTGCCAGCAGCTTAGACATAGCGGGAGGTTACACCGGGGAGCTGTTTTTT	CASSLDIAGGYTGELFF
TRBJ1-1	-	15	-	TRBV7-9	TGTGCCAGCAGCCCAAGGGCGAGAATTAACACTGAAGCTTTCTTT	CASSPRARINTEAFF
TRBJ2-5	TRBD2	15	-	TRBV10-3	TGTGCCATCAGGGGACTAGCGGGAGCGCGGGAGACCCAGTACTTC	CAIRGLAGARETQYF
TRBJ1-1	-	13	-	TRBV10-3	TGTGCCATCAGTGCTGACGGGGACACTGAAGCTTTCTTT	CAISADGDTEAFF
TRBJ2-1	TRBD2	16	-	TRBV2	TGTGCCAGCAGTGGGACTAGCGGGAGGGGTACGATTGAGCAGTTCTTC	CASSGTSGRGTIEQFF
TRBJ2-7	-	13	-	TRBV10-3	TGTGCCATCAGTGGAGGGGGTAGCAGCGAGCAGTACTTC	CAISGGGSSEQYF
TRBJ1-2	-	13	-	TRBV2	TGTGCCAGCAGTCCCCCTTCAGCCCCTGGCTACACCTTC	CASSPPSAPGYTF
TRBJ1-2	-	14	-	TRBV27	TGTGCCAGCAGTTTTAGGCAGGATAACTATGGCTACACCTTC	CASSFRQDNYGYTF
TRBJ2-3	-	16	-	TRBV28	TGTGCCAGCAGTCAGCCCCGTGGACTAAGCACAGATACGCAGTATTTT	CASSQPRGLSTDTQYF
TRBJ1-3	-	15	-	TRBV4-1	TGCGCCAGCAGCCAAGAAGGCTTCTCTGGAAACACCATATATTTT	CASSQEGFSGNTIYF
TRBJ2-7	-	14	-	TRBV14	TGTGCCAGCAGCCAAGTAGGCAGGGACTACGAGCAGTACTTC	CASSQVGRDYEQYF
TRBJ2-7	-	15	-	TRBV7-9	TGTGCCAGCAGCGCTCCTCAGCGGCCCGGGGTGGAGCAGTACTTC	CASSAPQRPGVEQYF
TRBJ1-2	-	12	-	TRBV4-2	TGTGCCAGCAGCTTGCAGCGTAGTGGCTACACCTTC	CASSLQRSGYTF
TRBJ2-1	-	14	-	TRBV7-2	TGTGCCAGCAGTTTGTGGGGGAACTACAATGAGCAGTTCTTC	CASSLWGNYNEQFF
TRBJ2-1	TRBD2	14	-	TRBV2	TGTGCCAGCAGAGTAAGCGGGACCTACAATGAGCAGTTCTTC	CASRVSGTYNEQFF